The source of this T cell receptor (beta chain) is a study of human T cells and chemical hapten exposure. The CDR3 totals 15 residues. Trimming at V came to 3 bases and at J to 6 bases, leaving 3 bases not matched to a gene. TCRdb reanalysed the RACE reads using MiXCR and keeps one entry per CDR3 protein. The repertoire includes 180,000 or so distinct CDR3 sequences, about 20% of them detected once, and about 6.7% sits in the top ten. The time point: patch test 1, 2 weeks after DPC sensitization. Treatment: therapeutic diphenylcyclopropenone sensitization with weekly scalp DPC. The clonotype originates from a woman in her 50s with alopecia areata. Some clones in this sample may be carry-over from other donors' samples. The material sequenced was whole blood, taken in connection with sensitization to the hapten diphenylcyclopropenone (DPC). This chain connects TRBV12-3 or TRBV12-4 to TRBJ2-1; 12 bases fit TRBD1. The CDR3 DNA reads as TGTGCCAGCAGTTTCGGGACAGGGGGCTTCAATGAGCAGTTCTTC. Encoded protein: CASSFGTGGFNEQFF.